The rows below give T cell receptor beta chains drawn from one sample of a study of cytomegalovirus exposure and HLA in healthy donors. Libraries were prepared by immunoSEQ multiplex PCR; TCRdb keeps only in-frame clonotypes and omits some of them. The sample gives about 240,000 clones, roughly 80% of which show up once; around 5.7% is in the top ten. Sequenced: PBMCs. All receptors derive from a middle-aged woman in good health and CMV-seropositive. The CDR3 runs from the conserved cysteine through the conserved F or W. Each record gives: V gene, CDR3 length, D gene, clone size, J gene, CDR3 protein, CDR3 DNA. A D gene is named only where the DNA matches it firmly. The size entry is marked missing in some rows and otherwise reads once, few, many or a size class.

TRBV9	16	-	-	TRBJ2-5	CASSVEGGRAKETQYF	TGTGCCAGCAGCGTAGAGGGGGGGAGGGCAAAAGAGACCCAGTACTTC
TRBV11-2	14	-	few	TRBJ2-1	CASSPLGLYNEQFF	TGTGCCAGCAGCCCCCTGGGCCTTTACAATGAGCAGTTCTTC
TRBV11-1	16	-	-	TRBJ2-7	CASSQLQGRDSYEQYF	TGTGCCAGCAGCCAACTGCAGGGCCGAGACTCCTACGAGCAGTACTTC
TRBV7-9	15	TRBD1	few	TRBJ2-7	CASRGTGASSYEQYF	TGTGCCAGCAGAGGGACAGGGGCTAGCTCCTACGAGCAGTACTTC
TRBV30	11	TRBD1	-	TRBJ2-7	CAWSGDRALVF	TGTGCCTGGAGTGGGGACAGAGCCCTCGTATTC
TRBV7-8	16	-	-	TRBJ2-5	CASSWSTGNVQETQYF	TGTGCCAGCAGCTGGTCGACAGGAAACGTCCAAGAGACCCAGTACTTC
TRBV30	13	-	-	TRBJ1-5	CAWSVGGHQPQHF	TGTGCCTGGAGTGTGGGGGGGCACCAGCCCCAGCATTTT
TRBV5-4	16	TRBD1	-	TRBJ2-1	CASSKAGTGEYNEQFF	TGTGCCAGCAGCAAAGCCGGGACAGGGGAGTACAATGAGCAGTTCTTC
TRBV30	15	TRBD1	-	TRBJ1-3	CAWSGQGANGNTIYF	TGTGCCTGGAGCGGGCAGGGGGCAAACGGAAACACCATATATTTT
TRBV2	14	TRBD1	few	TRBJ1-2	CASGETGVSYGYTF	TGTGCCAGCGGGGAGACAGGGGTGTCCTATGGCTACACCTTC
TRBV6-5	13	-	-	TRBJ1-1	CASYRAKNTEAFF	TGTGCCAGTTACAGGGCGAAGAACACTGAAGCTTTCTTT
TRBV7-2	15	TRBD2	-	TRBJ2-7	CASSTQTSGIYEQYF	TGTGCCAGCAGCACCCAGACTAGCGGGATTTACGAGCAGTACTTC
TRBV6-1	11	-	few	TRBJ1-1	CASSRRDETFF	TGTGCCAGCAGTAGGAGGGACGAAACTTTCTTT
TRBV5-1	13	TRBD1	-	TRBJ2-7	CASSRDREYEQYF	TGCGCCAGCTCCCGGGACAGGGAATACGAGCAGTACTTC
TRBV28	16	-	-	TRBJ2-2	CASSLVQRPLTGELFF	TGTGCCAGCAGTTTAGTACAGCGGCCCTTGACCGGGGAGCTGTTTTTT
TRBV4-2	17	-	-	TRBJ2-1	CASSQDVGGWVNDEQFF	TGTGCCAGCAGCCAAGATGTGGGGGGATGGGTGAATGATGAGCAGTTCTTC
TRBV15	14	TRBD1	-	TRBJ2-7	CATVRDRGPYEQYF	TGTGCCACCGTCCGGGACAGGGGCCCCTACGAGCAGTACTTC
TRBV9	13	-	-	TRBJ1-1	CASSAGLNTEAFF	TGTGCCAGCAGCGCAGGGTTGAACACTGAAGCTTTCTTT
TRBV7-2	14	-	once	TRBJ1-3	CASSLGQVGNTIYF	TGTGCCAGCAGCTTAGGACAGGTGGGAAACACCATATATTTT
TRBV6-5	14	TRBD1	-	TRBJ2-3	CASSGEGAGDTQYF	TGTGCCTCGTCCGGCGAGGGGGCGGGAGATACGCAGTATTTT
TRBV30	14	-	-	TRBJ1-2	CAWSPGRWRYGYTF	TGTGCCTGGAGTCCCGGTAGGTGGCGGTATGGCTACACCTTC
TRBV5-6	14	TRBD1	-	TRBJ2-7	CASSLGTGAYEQYF	TGTGCCAGCAGCTTGGGTACAGGGGCCTACGAGCAGTACTTC
TRBV4-2	15	-	-	TRBJ1-2	CASSQVLGTTYGYTF	TGTGCCAGCAGCCAAGTTTTGGGGACTACCTATGGCTACACCTTC
TRBV2	16	-	-	TRBJ1-5	CASSLQGRQKNQPQHF	TGTGCCAGCAGCCTACAGGGAAGGCAGAAAAATCAGCCCCAGCATTTT
TRBV28	15	-	-	TRBJ2-7	CASSPSAVSSYEQYF	TGTGCCAGCAGTCCCTCAGCGGTCTCCTCCTACGAGCAGTACTTC
TRBV5-4	16	TRBD2	once	TRBJ2-3	CASSSGLAGFTDTQYF	TGTGCCAGCAGCTCCGGACTAGCGGGGTTCACAGATACGCAGTATTTT
TRBV5-1	19	TRBD2	once	TRBJ2-1	CASSVQLAGGSSSYNEQFF	TGCGCCAGCAGCGTACAACTAGCGGGAGGATCAAGCTCCTACAATGAGCAGTTCTTC
TRBV7-6	18	TRBD2	once	TRBJ2-7	CASSLGGWGTSGNYEQYF	TGTGCCAGCAGCTTAGGAGGCTGGGGGACTAGCGGAAACTACGAGCAGTACTTC
TRBV5-5	17	TRBD1	-	TRBJ2-2	CASSLDRGRRRAGELFF	TGTGCCAGCAGCCTGGACAGGGGGCGAAGGAGGGCCGGGGAGCTGTTTTTT
TRBV7-9	14	TRBD1	-	TRBJ1-1	CSSSFTGEDTEAFF	TGTTCCAGCAGCTTTACAGGGGAGGACACTGAAGCTTTCTTT
TRBV2	16	TRBD1	-	TRBJ1-2	CASSAQGGQVKYGYTF	TGTGCCAGCAGTGCGCAGGGAGGACAGGTTAAGTATGGCTACACCTTC
TRBV10-3	17	TRBD1	-	TRBJ1-4	CAISRDRDDKPNEKLFF	TGTGCCATCAGTCGGGACAGGGACGACAAACCTAATGAAAAACTGTTTTTT
TRBV4-1	16	-	-	TRBJ1-4	CASSQVEAGWNEKLFF	TGCGCCAGCAGCCAAGTTGAGGCAGGGTGGAATGAAAAACTGTTTTTT
TRBV6-5	15	-	-	TRBJ2-3	CASSYDFGGTDTQYF	TGTGCCAGCAGTTACGATTTCGGGGGCACAGATACGCAGTATTTT
TRBV2	16	TRBD2	once	TRBJ2-3	CASSGERTSGSDTQYF	TGTGCCAGCAGTGGAGAACGGACTAGCGGCTCGGATACGCAGTATTTT